Following are 21 T cell receptor beta chains from one sample sequenced in a study of CD8+ T cells in alopecia areata. Sequencing used cDNA as its template, made by extracting RNA and reverse transcribing it. Assay: immunoSEQ multiplex PCR; the TCRdb copy retains only in-frame clones and omits some. The table shows roughly 250,000 clones, with 67% occurring only once. This specimen was CD4+ T cells sorted from blood, taken at week 0. Receptor source: a human donor with alopecia areata.

The gene calls are TRBV29-1 and TRBJ1-2; a weak D match, TRBD1 (6 bases). The V gene's germline CDR1 is SQVTM and CDR2 ANQGSEA. Trimming removed 5 bases at V and 0 bases at J, with 10 bases between. The CDR3 loop spans 13 amino acids. The CDR3 DNA follows: TGCAGCGTTCACAGGGCGACTAACTATGGCTACACCTTC. Translated: CSVHRATNYGYTF.

The chain recombines TRBV4-1 with TRBJ2-5; D not certain. Germline lookup yields CDR1 MGHRA and CDR2 YSYEKL. The CDR3 spans 16 residues. Trimming pared 3 bases from V and 1 base from J, leaving 15 bases between. The CDR3 DNA reads as TGCGCCAGCAGCCATACTGCCGCGCAAATCCAAGAGACCCAGTACTTC. Its protein product is CASSHTAAQIQETQYF.

This clone was recorded once. The chain recombines TRBV30 with TRBJ2-7; TRBD1 matches at 11 bases. The V segment lost 5 bases and the J segment 3 bases; nucleotides outside the gene matches: 6. The CDR3 spans 14 residues. Germline V gene data show CDR1 as GTSNPN and CDR2 as SVGIG (reference sequence). Written as DNA, the CDR3 is TGTGCCTGGGGACGGGGACAGGGGGACTACGAGCAGTACTTC. Residues: CAWGRGQGDYEQYF.

The rearrangement links TRBV4-1 to TRBJ2-3; D is uncertain. The germline CDR1 and CDR2 sequences are MGHRA and YSYEKL. This CDR3 has 14 residues. The germline V and J ends were trimmed by 4 bases and 2 bases, with 10 bases remaining between them. CDR3 loop: CASSRDTSTDTQYF. CDR3 in DNA: TGCGCCAGCAGCCGGGATACCTCCACAGATACGCAGTATTTT.

There are a few counts of this clone. The genes are TRBV6-5 and TRBJ1-2, with TRBD1 as a possible D gene (6 bases). CDR1 MNHEY and CDR2 SVGAGI come from the germline V gene. The CDR3 consists of 13 residues. V lost 2 bases to trimming and J lost 8 bases, with 12 bases between them. CDR3 sequence: CASSYAQGKGYTF. The CDR3 bases are TGTGCCAGCAGTTACGCACAGGGAAAGGGCTACACCTTC.

The rearrangement uses TRBV4-1 and TRBJ1-2; no clear D. V lost 2 bases and J 0 bases, leaving 16 bases between the germline ends. CDR1 MGHRA and CDR2 YSYEKL come from the germline V gene. The CDR3 contains 17 residues. The CDR3 is CASSQPRAGRANYGYTF. The CDR3 nucleotides read TGCGCCAGCAGCCAACCGAGGGCCGGACGAGCTAACTATGGCTACACCTTC.

The V gene is TRBV5-1, the J gene TRBJ1-1; TRBD1 might be the D (5 bases). This CDR3 comprises 13 residues. Germline values: CDR1 SGHRS, CDR2 YFSETQ. Trimming left V 4 bases short and J 4 bases short, with 11 bases between. The CDR3 sequence: CASSLGDATEAFF. CDR3 DNA sequence: TGCGCCAGCAGCCTAGGGGACGCCACTGAAGCTTTCTTT.

The chain joins TRBV29-1 to TRBJ1-4, with D unresolved. Germline V gives CDR1 SQVTM, CDR2 ANQGSEA. The CDR3 length is 11 residues. Trimming cost V 7 bases and J 2 bases, with 5 bases left between them. CDR3 sequence (DNA): TGCAGCGGCCGTACTAATGAAAAACTGTTTTTT. Its protein product is CSGRTNEKLFF.

This clone has only a few counts. The identical CDR3 is also encoded by other nucleotide sequences in the sample. The chain links TRBV9 to TRBJ2-7, with 8 positions matching TRBD2. CDR3 length: 14 residues. Germline CDR1 SGDLS, CDR2 YYNGEE. V shed 0 bases and J 4 bases; nucleotides not matched to a gene: 3. The CDR3 loop reads CASSVEPSGYEQYF. CDR3 sequence (DNA): TGTGCCAGCAGCGTAGAGCCTAGCGGGTACGAGCAGTACTTC. Filled out from reference TRBV9 and TRBJ2-7, the complete variable domain reads DSGVTQTPKHLITATGQRVTLRCSPRSGDLSVYWYQQSLDQGLQFLIQYYNGEERAKGNILERFSAQQFPDLHSELNLSSLELGDSALYFCASSVEPSGYEQYFGPGTRLTVT.

V gene TRBV7-9 combines with J gene TRBJ2-3; 8 positions agree with TRBD2. The V segment lost 8 bases and the J segment 0 bases; nucleotides outside the gene matches: 7. The CDR3 runs 15 residues. Germline V gene sequence: CDR1 SEHNR, CDR2 FQNEAQ (reference sequence). CDR3 residues: CASRRTSGSTDTQYF. CDR3 DNA: TGTGCCAGCCGACGAACTAGCGGCAGCACAGATACGCAGTATTTT. Full variable domain (outside the CDR3, taken from reference TRBV7-9 and TRBJ2-3): DTGVSQNPRHKITKRGQNVTFRCDPISEHNRLYWYRQTLGQGPEFLTYFQNEAQLEKSRLLSDRFSAERPKGSFSTLEIQRTEQGDSAMYLCASRRTSGSTDTQYFGPGTRLTVL.

With respect to this clone: Other DNA sequences in the sample encode the same CDR3. The genes are TRBV30 and TRBJ2-5; no reliable D call. The V end lost 2 bases, the J end lost 1 base, and 2 bases lay between the germline ends. Germline assignment: CDR1 GTSNPN and CDR2 SVGIG (reference sequence). The CDR3 is made up of 11 amino acids. CDR3 in amino acids: CAWSPQETQYF. Here the CDR3 DNA reads TGTGCCTGGAGTCCCCAAGAGACCCAGTACTTC. Drawing the rest from reference TRBV30 and TRBJ2-5, the complete variable domain is SQTIHQWPATLVQPVGSPLSLECTVEGTSNPNLYWYRQAAGRGLQLLFYSVGIGQISSEVPQNLSASRPQDRQFILSSKKLLLSDSGFYLCAWSPQETQYFGPGTRLLVL.

J is TRBJ2-7 and V is TRBV29-1; a weak D match, TRBD1 (5 bases). The CDR3 totals 12 residues. The ends were cut back, 5 bases at V and 5 bases at J, with 13 bases in the middle. Germline V lookup: CDR1 SQVTM, CDR2 ANQGSEA. CDR3 sequence reads: CSVQGFHHEQYF. CDR3 bases: TGCAGCGTTCAGGGATTCCATCACGAGCAGTACTTC.

As for this clone: This specimen includes other DNA sequences encoding the same CDR3. This chain links TRBV9 with TRBJ2-3; D is unresolved. V lost 2 bases, J lost 6 bases, and 4 bases lay in between. The CDR3 is 11 residues long. Germline CDR1 SGDLS, CDR2 YYNGEE. The CDR3 region has the DNA TGTGCCAGCAGCGTCGGGGATACGCAGTATTTT. This codes for CASSVGDTQYF.

This clone was counted between two and nine times. The chain has TRBV30 and TRBJ2-6, with D hard to call. Germline CDR1 and CDR2: GTSNPN and SVGIG (reference sequence). The CDR3 spans 14 residues. Trimming cost V 3 bases and J 0 bases, with 6 bases left between them. Here the CDR3 reads CAWSRSSGANVLTF. The CDR3 DNA is TGTGCCTGGAGCCGGAGCTCTGGGGCCAACGTCCTGACTTTC.

The V gene is TRBV2, the J gene TRBJ2-5; tentative D call: TRBD2 (6 bases). Per germline, CDR1 SNHLY and CDR2 FYNNEI. The length of the CDR3 is 14 residues. V lost 7 bases and J lost 3, with 15 bases in between. As DNA, the CDR3 is TGTGCCAGCACCATCCGGGACTTAAAAGAGACCCAGTACTTC. Translation gives CASTIRDLKETQYF.

The V gene is TRBV14, the J gene TRBJ2-3, with TRBD2 as a possible D gene (5 bases). The CDR3 consists of 13 residues. Trimming shortened V by 4 bases and J by 7 bases, and 12 bases separated the two germline ends. Germline V CDR1 and CDR2: SGHDN, FVKESK. CDR3 nucleotides: TGTGCCAGCAGCCTGACGGGATCCTATACGCAGTATTTT. Translating it yields CASSLTGSYTQYF.

The genes are TRBV5-6 and TRBJ2-7, with 10 bases fitting TRBD2. The CDR3 is 15 residues long. Per germline, CDR1 SGHDT and CDR2 YYEEEE. V lost 4 bases to trimming and J lost 3 bases; unmatched junction nucleotides: 7. Here the CDR3 reads CASSPLRLAGYEQYF. The DNA of the CDR3 is TGTGCCAGCAGCCCCCTTAGACTAGCGGGCTACGAGCAGTACTTC.

The chain is built from TRBV30 and TRBJ1-5; tentative D call: TRBD1 (5 bases). CDR3 length: 13 amino acids. With 3 bases removed from V and 6 bases from J, the gap between germline ends came to 12 bases. The V gene's germline CDR1 is GTSNPN and CDR2 SVGIG (reference sequence). The CDR3 region is CAWRTARGQPQHF. In nucleotides, the CDR3 is TGTGCCTGGAGGACAGCGAGGGGTCAGCCCCAGCATTTT.

The rearrangement uses TRBV2 and TRBJ2-7; no clear D gene. The germline V gene encodes CDR1 SNHLY and CDR2 FYNNEI. The CDR3 spans 11 residues. The V and J ends lost 2 bases and 3 bases respectively, with 2 bases between them. The CDR3 here is CASSEFYEQYF. The CDR3 bases are TGTGCCAGCAGTGAATTCTACGAGCAGTACTTC. The full variable domain, with the rest looked up from reference TRBV2 and TRBJ2-7, is EPEVTQTPSHQVTQMGQEVILRCVPISNHLYFYWYRQILGQKVEFLVSFYNNEISEKSEIFDDQFSVERPDGSNFTLKIRSTKLEDSAMYFCASSEFYEQYFGPGTRLTVT.

Only a few counts were recorded for this clone. The chain links TRBV5-1 to TRBJ2-1, with 9 bases lining up with TRBD2. The CDR3 sequence is 16 residues long. V shed 3 bases, J shed 0 bases, and the junction held 4 bases outside the gene matches. CDR1 is SGHRS, CDR2 YFSETQ, per germline. The CDR3 bases are TGCGCCAGCAGCTCCCTAGCGGGGAGCTCCTACAATGAGCAGTTCTTC. Translating it yields CASSSLAGSSYNEQFF.

CDR3 in amino acids: CASSQLIDTEAFF. CDR3 in DNA: TGCGCCAGCAGCCAACTCATAGACACTGAAGCTTTCTTT. The J gene is TRBJ1-1, the V gene TRBV4-3; D not certain. There are 13 residues in the CDR3. V dropped 2 bases and J dropped 3 bases, with 7 bases sitting between them. Germline loops: CDR1 LGHNA, CDR2 YSLEER.